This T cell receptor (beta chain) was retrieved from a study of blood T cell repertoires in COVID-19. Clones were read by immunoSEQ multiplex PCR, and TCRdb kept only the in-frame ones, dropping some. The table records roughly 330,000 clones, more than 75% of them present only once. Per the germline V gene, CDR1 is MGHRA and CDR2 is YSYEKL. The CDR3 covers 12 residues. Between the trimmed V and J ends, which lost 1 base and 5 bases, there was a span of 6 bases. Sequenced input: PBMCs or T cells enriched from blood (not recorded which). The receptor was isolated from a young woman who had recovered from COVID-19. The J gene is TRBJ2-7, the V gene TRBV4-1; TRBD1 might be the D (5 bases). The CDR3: CASSQVGDEQYF. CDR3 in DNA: TGCGCCAGCAGCCAAGTAGGGGACGAGCAGTACTTC.